Listed below are T cell receptor beta chains from one sample, sequenced in a study of tumor and adjacent non-tumor tissue in lung cancer. TCRdb re-analysed the multiplex PCR reads in MiXCR, keeping a single row per CDR3 protein. The table shows roughly 69,000 distinct CDR3 sequences, with 65% to 80% occurring only once. Sequencing was done on a sample of distant non-tumor lung tissue. These receptors all come from a man aged 55 to 70 with non-small cell lung cancer. Each CDR3 is given with its conserved first and last residue. Fields, in order: J gene, V gene, CDR3 protein.

j_gene: TRBJ2-6
v_gene: TRBV6-1
CDR3aa: CTSSGNSGANVPTF

j_gene: TRBJ2-1
v_gene: TRBV27
CDR3aa: CATLEIGVHNEQFF

j_gene: TRBJ1-1
v_gene: TRBV19
CDR3aa: CASRYRGRGRLDTEAFF

j_gene: TRBJ1-3
v_gene: TRBV6-1
CDR3aa: CASTTDFKSGNIIYF

j_gene: TRBJ2-7
v_gene: TRBV29-1
CDR3aa: CGAFVPTEQYF

j_gene: TRBJ1-6
v_gene: TRBV28
CDR3aa: CASSLPGGRYNSPLHF

j_gene: TRBJ2-1
v_gene: TRBV30
CDR3aa: CARSSGGSGAQQFF

j_gene: TRBJ2-3
v_gene: TRBV28
CDR3aa: CASRNYVTNTQYF

j_gene: TRBJ2-2
v_gene: TRBV11-2
CDR3aa: CASSFNVGGGLFF

j_gene: TRBJ2-3
v_gene: TRBV9
CDR3aa: CTSSPFAGGPDTQYF

j_gene: TRBJ2-7
v_gene: TRBV29-1
CDR3aa: CSVERVYKQYF

j_gene: TRBJ2-1
v_gene: TRBV11-2
CDR3aa: CASSLADSNVQFF

j_gene: TRBJ2-2
v_gene: TRBV4-2
CDR3aa: CASSPSDRASGINTGELSF

j_gene: TRBJ1-1
v_gene: TRBV15
CDR3aa: CATSPKGEANTEAFF

j_gene: TRBJ2-1
v_gene: TRBV29-1
CDR3aa: CSGTTGNEQFF

j_gene: TRBJ2-7
v_gene: TRBV4-1
CDR3aa: CASSQGNGDTYEQYF

j_gene: TRBJ2-1
v_gene: TRBV5-1
CDR3aa: CASRRDDYNEQFF

j_gene: TRBJ1-5
v_gene: TRBV4-1
CDR3aa: CASSRLSGVDQPQHF

j_gene: TRBJ2-1
v_gene: TRBV6-5
CDR3aa: CTSSFRQGSYSEEFF

j_gene: TRBJ2-4
v_gene: TRBV29-1
CDR3aa: CSVEDVTGKNLLYF

j_gene: TRBJ2-3
v_gene: TRBV6-2/TRBV6-3
CDR3aa: CVSSYYLLAGATETQYF

j_gene: TRBJ1-1
v_gene: TRBV29-1
CDR3aa: CSVGAGLNTEAFF

j_gene: TRBJ2-3
v_gene: TRBV7-8
CDR3aa: CVSSSETSTDTQYF

j_gene: TRBJ2-1
v_gene: TRBV4-3
CDR3aa: CASSQVGAYNEQFF

j_gene: TRBJ2-5
v_gene: TRBV29-1
CDR3aa: CTVVDRHQETQYF

j_gene: TRBJ2-2
v_gene: TRBV20-1
CDR3aa: CCARALDTSYNAGELFF

j_gene: TRBJ2-6
v_gene: TRBV10-3
CDR3aa: CAISEHGTSCRDSGANVPTF

j_gene: TRBJ1-2
v_gene: TRBV5-8
CDR3aa: CASSLGSGRNYGYTF

j_gene: TRBJ2-7
v_gene: TRBV28
CDR3aa: CASSFKMAGSLYEQYF

j_gene: TRBJ1-2
v_gene: TRBV6-1
CDR3aa: CVSREGEAQRGYTF

j_gene: TRBJ1-1
v_gene: TRBV5-5
CDR3aa: CTSTYRDTWNTEAFF

j_gene: TRBJ2-1
v_gene: TRBV29-1
CDR3aa: CSAYPTGGVYNEQFF

j_gene: TRBJ2-3
v_gene: TRBV6-5
CDR3aa: CASRRNGLVGSTDTLYF

j_gene: TRBJ2-3
v_gene: TRBV11-2
CDR3aa: CANNLQGAQVSDTQYF

j_gene: TRBJ2-2
v_gene: TRBV4-1
CDR3aa: CASSQDGGGIRELFF

j_gene: TRBJ2-1
v_gene: TRBV6-1
CDR3aa: CTSSELQGRSRNEQLF

j_gene: TRBJ2-3
v_gene: TRBV28
CDR3aa: CATILAAPNGDMQYF

j_gene: TRBJ2-1
v_gene: TRBV4-1
CDR3aa: CASRQESGLAGGRRNEQFF

j_gene: TRBJ2-1
v_gene: TRBV20-1
CDR3aa: CSARRDTSDQFF

j_gene: TRBJ2-2
v_gene: TRBV4-2
CDR3aa: CASCQSGTSGRYRGAVF

j_gene: TRBJ2-7
v_gene: TRBV4-2
CDR3aa: CASSQGWVEREQYF

j_gene: TRBJ2-3
v_gene: TRBV11-3
CDR3aa: CASSSGLADSTDMQYF

j_gene: TRBJ1-6
v_gene: TRBV5-6
CDR3aa: CTSSLRQENGSPLHF

j_gene: TRBJ2-1
v_gene: TRBV12-3/TRBV12-4
CDR3aa: CASGLASSKSSYNEQFF

j_gene: TRBJ2-2
v_gene: TRBV11-1
CDR3aa: CANRRRGETGELFF

j_gene: TRBJ2-7
v_gene: TRBV11-2
CDR3aa: CASSLVTGRFYEQYF

j_gene: TRBJ2-1
v_gene: TRBV11-1
CDR3aa: CDSSLGILAGYDEEFF

j_gene: TRBJ2-3
v_gene: TRBV29-1
CDR3aa: CSVIKGLAGPVNMQYF

j_gene: TRBJ2-1
v_gene: TRBV6-5
CDR3aa: CTSSYGLAGDFGEQFF

j_gene: TRBJ2-7
v_gene: TRBV5-6
CDR3aa: CTSSLAGYAYEQYF

j_gene: TRBJ1-5
v_gene: TRBV6-5
CDR3aa: CASSMRGQDSNQPQHF

j_gene: TRBJ2-7
v_gene: TRBV6-2/TRBV6-3
CDR3aa: CANSYIRGLRESSHEQYF

j_gene: TRBJ1-2
v_gene: TRBV29-1
CDR3aa: CSVTETNYGYIF

j_gene: TRBJ2-3
v_gene: TRBV20-1
CDR3aa: CSSERGTDTQYF

j_gene: TRBJ2-1
v_gene: TRBV7-9
CDR3aa: CASSSRNYYEQFF